This T cell receptor beta chain was sequenced for a study of regulatory dendritic cells for organ transplantation. Study-level results: Naive T cells showed high diversity, memory cells less, memory CD8+ least.

CFSE-labeled sorted T cells met regulatory or mature dendritic cells for less than 6 days. Naive CD45RA+ and memory CD45RO+ CD4+ or CD8+ T cells were FACS-sorted. A note on this clone: The antigen is not known.

Deletions cut 6 bases from V and 6 bases from J, with 11 bases between. This CDR3 has 13 amino acids. The germline CDR1 and CDR2 sequences are SNHLY and FYNNEI. Clones were read by immunoSEQ multiplex PCR, and TCRdb kept only the in-frame ones, dropping some. The sample shows under 15,000 clones, 74% of them seen only once. This chain links TRBV2 with TRBJ1-4, with D tentatively TRBD1 (5 bases). The receptor was derived from a human donor in good health. Sequenced material: naive CD4+ T cells from blood cultured with regulatory dendritic cells. Subset reported: CD45RA+ naive T cells. CDR3 in amino acids: CASRWTSYEKLFF. The CDR3 DNA reads as TGTGCCAGCAGATGGACAAGTTATGAAAAACTGTTTTTT.